Listed here are 20 T cell receptor beta chains from one sample, sequenced in a study of cytomegalovirus exposure and HLA in healthy donors. The PCR was carried out with 60 Vbeta primers and 13 Jbeta primers. Measured with immunoSEQ multiplex PCR; TCRdb has only the in-frame clones, and not every one. In the table there are about 180,000 clones, roughly 79% of which are singletons. Source material: PBMCs. The origin of the receptors is a male donor in good health and CMV-seronegative.

Concerning this clone itself: The same CDR3 can be traced to other DNA sequences in this sample. This chain connects TRBV25-1 to TRBJ2-3; no definite D call. This CDR3 is built from 13 residues. Germline V gene data show CDR1 as MGHDK and CDR2 as SYGVNS. Trimming took off 2 bases at V and 1 base at J, with 4 bases between the two ends. The CDR3 is CASSETGTDTQYF. The CDR3 DNA sequence: TGTGCCAGCAGTGAAACAGGCACAGATACGCAGTATTTT.

This clone was seen just once. The rearrangement uses TRBV5-1 and TRBJ2-7; 8 bases are shared with TRBD1. This CDR3 spans 16 amino acids. V gave up 2 bases and J gave up 3 bases; unmatched junction bases: 10. Per the germline V gene, CDR1 is SGHRS and CDR2 is YFSETQ. CDR3 amino acids: CASSLETGETGYEQYF. The CDR3 DNA reads TGCGCCAGCAGCTTAGAGACAGGGGAAACAGGCTACGAGCAGTACTTC. Looking up the rest from reference TRBV5-1 and TRBJ2-7 gives the full variable domain: KAGVTQTPRYLIKTRGQQVTLSCSPISGHRSVSWYQQTPGQGLQFLFEYFSETQRNKGNFPGRFSGRQFSNSRSEMNVSTLELGDSALYLCASSLETGETGYEQYFGPGTRLTVT.

V usage is TRBV28 and J usage is TRBJ1-5, with TRBD1 matching 9 bases. Germline V gene sequence: CDR1 MDHEN, CDR2 SYDVKM. Trimming took 2 bases from V and 5 from J; bases not matched to a gene: 7. The CDR3 totals 16 residues. The CDR3 DNA sequence: TGTGCCAGCAGTTTAATGAGGGACAGGGATGATCAGCCCCAGCATTTT. It codes for CASSLMRDRDDQPQHF.

V gene TRBV29-1 combines with J gene TRBJ2-1; tentatively, D is TRBD2 (7 bases). The CDR3 loop spans 14 amino acids. In germline, CDR1 is SQVTM, CDR2 ANQGSEA. V lost 7 bases and J lost 0, with 13 bases in between. In DNA, the CDR3 is TGCAGCGCAGGGGACTACAGCTCCTACAATGAGCAGTTCTTC. Amino acid sequence: CSAGDYSSYNEQFF.

The rearrangement uses TRBV27 and TRBJ2-1; 10 bases align to TRBD2. Germline V CDR1 and CDR2: MNHEY, SMNVEV (reference sequence). V shed 5 bases and J 1 base; nucleotides not matched to a gene: 11. There are 18 residues in the CDR3. CDR3 DNA sequence: TGTGCCAGCAGTGCCTCCGGGACTAGCGCCGTTTCCTACAATGAGCAGTTCTTC. It specifies CASSASGTSAVSYNEQFF.

The chain has TRBV7-2 and TRBJ2-1; 13 positions match TRBD2. Germline lookup yields CDR1 SGHTA and CDR2 FQGNSA. V dropped 7 bases and J dropped 4; count of bases not matched to a gene: 10. There are 17 residues in the CDR3. The CDR3 protein is CASTSRTSGSLYNEQFF. CDR3 DNA sequence: TGTGCCAGCACCTCAAGGACTAGCGGGAGCCTATACAATGAGCAGTTCTTC.

V usage is TRBV4-1 and J usage is TRBJ2-1, with D possibly TRBD1 on 5 matching bases. Germline-derived CDR1 and CDR2 are MGHRA and YSYEKL. CDR3 length: 15 residues. With 0 bases removed from V and 4 bases from J, the gap between germline ends came to 10 bases. CDR3 nucleotide sequence: TGCGCCAGCAGCCAAGACCAGGGTCCGTACAATGAGCAGTTCTTC. Protein: CASSQDQGPYNEQFF.

The chain employs TRBV4-1 and TRBJ2-5; D may be TRBD2 (5 bases). Germline values: CDR1 MGHRA, CDR2 YSYEKL. CDR3 length equals 14 residues. Between the trimmed V and J ends, which lost 4 bases and 2 bases, there was a span of 11 bases. The CDR3 reads CASSPPGIQETQYF. CDR3 coding DNA: TGCGCCAGCAGCCCCCCGGGGATACAAGAGACCCAGTACTTC.

The V call is TRBV7-9, the J call TRBJ2-5, with 7 bases identical to TRBD1. The junction had 6 bases not matched to a gene; V was cut back by 4 bases and J by 4 bases. The CDR3 is 14 residues long. In germline, CDR1 is SEHNR, CDR2 FQNEAQ (reference sequence). In DNA form, the CDR3 reads TGTGCCAGCAGCTGGAAGGACAGGCGAGAGACCCAGTACTTC. Protein product: CASSWKDRRETQYF.

The chain uses TRBV27 and TRBJ2-7; 7 nucleotides agree with TRBD2. CDR1 and CDR2 from the germline V gene are MNHEY and SMNVEV (reference sequence). J lost 1 base, V lost 4 bases, and 7 bases had no gene match. The CDR3 has 15 amino acids. The CDR3 DNA reads as TGTGCCAGCAGTTCCCCGGGACTACCTTCCTACGAGCAGTACTTC. Protein: CASSSPGLPSYEQYF.

On this clone itself: Other DNA variants within this sample encode the same CDR3. This chain joins TRBV19 and TRBJ2-3, with 10 positions matching TRBD2. The germline gives CDR1 LNHDA, CDR2 SQIVND (reference sequence). J was trimmed by 3 bases and V by 7 bases; bases with no gene match: 4. The CDR3 spans 14 residues. The chain's CDR3 is CASTKLAGTDTQYF. For the CDR3, the DNA is TGTGCCAGTACCAAACTAGCGGGAACAGATACGCAGTATTTT.

This clone appeared once. This rearrangement joins TRBV6-1 to TRBJ2-5; 11 bases match TRBD1. CDR1 is MNHNS and CDR2 is SASEGT in the germline V gene. With V trimmed by 3 bases and J by 4 bases, 10 bases remained unmatched. The CDR3 contains 17 residues. This chain's CDR3 is CASSDLHPGTGGETQYF. The DNA for the CDR3 is TGTGCCAGCAGTGACCTCCATCCCGGGACAGGGGGAGAGACCCAGTACTTC.

The gene calls are TRBV12-5 and TRBJ2-3; 7 nucleotides align to TRBD2. The CDR3 length is 18 residues. The ends lost 4 bases at V and 5 bases at J; junction bases unmatched: 18. Germline V gene data show CDR1 as LGHNT and CDR2 as FRNRAP. CDR3 in DNA: TGTGCTAGTGGTTCCCCTGCTCTAGCGGCCCGGAGGGAAGATACGCAGTATTTT. Translation gives CASGSPALAARREDTQYF. The full variable domain, its missing parts supplied by reference TRBV12-5 and TRBJ2-3, is DARVTQTPRHKVTEMGQEVTMRCQPILGHNTVFWYRQTMMQGLELLAYFRNRAPLDDSGMPKDRFSAEMPDATLATLKIQPSEPRDSAVYFCASGSPALAARREDTQYFGPGTRLTVL.

CDR3 sequence: CASSHQMGYGTGVDEQFF. CDR3 sequence (DNA): TGCGCCAGCAGCCACCAAATGGGGTACGGGACAGGGGTCGATGAGCAGTTCTTC. This chain joins TRBV4-1 and TRBJ2-1; 10 nucleotides line up with TRBD1. Germline V gene data show CDR1 as MGHRA and CDR2 as YSYEKL. Unmatched junction bases numbered 16, after V lost 3 bases and J lost 8 bases. This CDR3 spans 18 amino acids.

This sequence joins TRBV28 and TRBJ2-1; 10 nucleotides match TRBD2. V shed 4 bases and J 4 bases; nucleotides not matched to a gene: 7. CDR1 MDHEN and CDR2 SYDVKM come from the germline V gene. This CDR3 is built from 16 residues. The CDR3 loop reads CASSSILAGRYNEQFF. The CDR3 bases are TGTGCCAGCAGTTCCATACTAGCGGGAAGGTACAATGAGCAGTTCTTC. Using reference TRBV28 and TRBJ2-1 for the parts outside the CDR3, the full variable domain is DVKVTQSSRYLVKRTGEKVFLECVQDMDHENMFWYRQDPGLGLRLIYFSYDVKMKEKGDIPEGYSVSREKKERFSLILESASTNQTSMYLCASSSILAGRYNEQFFGPGTRLTVL.

The chain couples TRBV9 to TRBJ1-1; TRBD1 matches at 7 bases. The CDR3 loop spans 15 amino acids. Germline V lookup: CDR1 SGDLS, CDR2 YYNGEE. With 0 bases clipped from V and 1 base from J, the junction kept 3 bases outside the gene matches. The DNA of the CDR3 is TGTGCCAGCAGCGTAGGGGGACAGCCGAACACTGAAGCTTTCTTT. The encoded protein is CASSVGGQPNTEAFF.

This chain uses TRBV2 with TRBJ1-5; D may be TRBD1 (5 bases). The CDR3 loop spans 15 amino acids. Germline V CDR1 and CDR2: SNHLY, FYNNEI. The V end lost 6 bases, the J end lost 5 bases, and 17 bases lay between the germline ends. CDR3 amino acids: CASSLTDSVDQPQHF. As DNA, the CDR3 is TGTGCCAGCAGCCTGACTGACAGTGTTGATCAGCCCCAGCATTTT.

V is TRBV6-1 and J is TRBJ1-3; D gene unclear. This CDR3 comprises 14 residues. V was trimmed by 8 bases and J by 0 bases, leaving 11 bases between them. From germline, CDR1 is MNHNS and CDR2 SASEGT. The CDR3 sequence: CASVPPSSGNTIYF. The CDR3 coding sequence is TGTGCCAGCGTACCACCTAGCTCTGGAAACACCATATATTTT.

In DNA form, the CDR3 reads TGTGCCAGCAGCTTATCTATAGATCAGCCCCAGCATTTT. Translated, it gives CASSLSIDQPQHF. V gene TRBV11-2 combines with J gene TRBJ1-5; D remains unclear. Germline V gives CDR1 SGHAT, CDR2 FQNNGV. CDR3 size: 13 residues. Trimming cost V 2 bases and J 5 bases, with 7 bases left between them. Drawing the rest from reference TRBV11-2 and TRBJ1-5, the complete variable domain is EAGVAQSPRYKIIEKRQSVAFWCNPISGHATLYWYQQILGQGPKLLIQFQNNGVVDDSQLPKDRFSAERLKGVDSTLKIQPAKLEDSAVYLCASSLSIDQPQHFGDGTRLSIL.

Written as DNA, the CDR3 is TGTGCCAGCAGCATACACAGCACTAACTATGGCTACACCTTC. Translation gives CASSIHSTNYGYTF. This chain connects TRBV7-2 to TRBJ1-2, with D unclear. This CDR3 has 14 amino acids. The V gene's germline CDR1 is SGHTA and CDR2 FQGNSA. V gave up 5 bases and J gave up 0 bases, with 10 bases separating them. Full variable domain (outside the CDR3, taken from reference TRBV7-2 and TRBJ1-2): GAGVSQSPSNKVTEKGKDVELRCDPISGHTALYWYRQSLGQGLEFLIYFQGNSAPDKSGLPSDRFSAERTGGSVSTLTIQRTQQEDSAVYLCASSIHSTNYGYTFGSGTRLTVV.